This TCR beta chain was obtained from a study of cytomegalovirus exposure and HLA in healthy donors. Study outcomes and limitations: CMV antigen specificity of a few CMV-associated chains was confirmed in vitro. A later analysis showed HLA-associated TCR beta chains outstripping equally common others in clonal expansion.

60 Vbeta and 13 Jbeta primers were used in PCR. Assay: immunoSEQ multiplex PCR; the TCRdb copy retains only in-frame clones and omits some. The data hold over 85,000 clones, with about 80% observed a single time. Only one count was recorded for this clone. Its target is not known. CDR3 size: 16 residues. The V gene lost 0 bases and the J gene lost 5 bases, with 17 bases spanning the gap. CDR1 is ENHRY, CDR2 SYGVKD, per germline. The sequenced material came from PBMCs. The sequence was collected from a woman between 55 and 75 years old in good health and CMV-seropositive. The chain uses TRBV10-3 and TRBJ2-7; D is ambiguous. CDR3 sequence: CAISESPASHLDEQYF. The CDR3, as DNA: TGTGCCATCAGTGAGTCTCCGGCTAGTCATCTCGACGAGCAGTACTTC.